These T cell receptor beta chains were read from a single sample in a study of OX40 agonist ivuxolimab in advanced cancers. The table came from immunoSEQ multiplex PCR; TCRdb's copy has only in-frame clones and leaves some out. The sample carries some 83,000 clones, about 89% recorded once. The specimen was CD4+ or CD8+ T cells sorted from blood, collected in a trial of the OX40 agonist ivuxolimab. These receptors originate from an adult with an advanced solid tumor such as melanoma, head and neck, liver or kidney cancer. The CDR3 runs from the conserved cysteine through the conserved F or W. Each record gives: J gene, D gene, clone size, V gene, CDR3 DNA, CDR3 protein. D genes are given only for firm matches. Clone size is given for some rows only: seen once, a few or many times, or a class if the clone is expanded.

>TRBJ1-2|TRBD1|.|TRBV9
TGTGCCAGCAGCGCCTCCGGGACAGGGGCTGGCTACACCTTC
CASSASGTGAGYTF
>TRBJ2-5|.|.|TRBV7-6
TGTGCCAGCAGCTCAGGGACGGGCCCTGGGACCCAGTACTTC
CASSSGTGPGTQYF
>TRBJ1-4|.|.|TRBV9
TGTGCCAGCAGCCCCGGCGGGGTCGGGGAAAAACTGTTTTTT
CASSPGGVGEKLFF
>TRBJ1-1|.|.|TRBV27
TGTGCCAGCAGTTTGAAGGGGCACACTGAAGCTTTCTTT
CASSLKGHTEAFF
>TRBJ1-1|.|.|TRBV28
TGTGCCAGCAGTTTCCCCCGGGACACGAACACTGAAGCTTTCTTT
CASSFPRDTNTEAFF
>TRBJ2-3|TRBD2|few|TRBV7-2
TGTGCCAGCAGCCCCAGCGGGGGGGCCCCCCATAGCACAGATACGCAGTATTTT
CASSPSGGAPHSTDTQYF
>TRBJ2-5|.|.|TRBV25-1
TGTGCCAGCAGTGAATTGGGCGCAGAGACCCAGTACTTC
CASSELGAETQYF
>TRBJ2-6|.|.|TRBV5-1
TGCGCCAGCAGCTTAAGGGCTGGGGCCAACGTCCTGACTTTC
CASSLRAGANVLTF
>TRBJ2-7|.|.|TRBV6-5
TGTGCCAGCAGTTACACCGAGCAGTACTTC
CASSYTEQYF
>TRBJ1-2|.|.|TRBV28
TGTGCCAGCAGTTTGTGGGGAGGTGAGAACTATGGCTACACCTTC
CASSLWGGENYGYTF
>TRBJ2-7|.|.|TRBV2
TGTGCCAGCAGTGCTCCATTTACGAGCTCCTACGAGCAGTACTTC
CASSAPFTSSYEQYF
>TRBJ1-2|.|.|TRBV6-5
TGTGCCAGCAGTTACCTTGGGGAGAGGGGCTATGGCTACACCTTC
CASSYLGERGYGYTF
>TRBJ1-2|.|.|TRBV28
TGTGCCAGCACCCCCAGGGGAGGGATCTATGGCTACACCTTC
CASTPRGGIYGYTF
>TRBJ1-2|.|.|TRBV6-1
TGTGCCAGCAGGATGGAGCCCTTCTATGGCTACACCTTC
CASRMEPFYGYTF
>TRBJ1-2|.|.|TRBV5-1
TGCGCCAGCAGCTTGGGGCAGGGGCTGGCCTATGGCTACACCTTC
CASSLGQGLAYGYTF
>TRBJ1-5|.|few|TRBV4-3
TGCGCCAGCAGCCAACGACAGGCGGAGCCCCAGCATTTT
CASSQRQAEPQHF
>TRBJ2-3|TRBD2|.|TRBV27
TGTGCCAGCAGTTTCGGGGGAGGGCCACTTACGCAGTATTTT
CASSFGGGPLTQYF
>TRBJ1-6|.|.|TRBV4-2
TGTGCCAGCAGCCAAGAGGACTTCGGAGGTTCACCCCTCCACTTT
CASSQEDFGGSPLHF
>TRBJ1-6|TRBD1|.|TRBV30
TGTGCCTGGAGTGTACTGGGACAGGGGGTTTCACCCCTCCACTTT
CAWSVLGQGVSPLHF
>TRBJ1-5|.|once|TRBV7-9
TGTGCCAGCAGCTTAGACGGCTATAATCAGCCCCAGCATTTT
CASSLDGYNQPQHF
>TRBJ2-3|.|.|TRBV30
TGTGCCTGGACGCTCGGCTATAGCCCGACGCAGTATTTT
CAWTLGYSPTQYF
>TRBJ1-1|.|few|TRBV15
TGTGCCACCAGCAGAGCTGGAAACACTGAAGCTTTCTTT
CATSRAGNTEAFF
>TRBJ2-1|.|once|TRBV11-2
TGTGCCAGCAGCTTTTGGGGTGGGAGCAATGAGCAGTTCTTC
CASSFWGGSNEQFF
>TRBJ2-1|.|.|TRBV4-2
TGTGCCAGCAGCCAAGACCGGCGAACCTACAATGAGCAGTTCTTC
CASSQDRRTYNEQFF
>TRBJ2-1|.|.|TRBV6-1
TGTGCCAGCAGTGAAGCGCTTGCGGTCTGGGACAATGAGCAGTTCTTC
CASSEALAVWDNEQFF
>TRBJ2-1|TRBD2|.|TRBV6-1
TGTGCCAGCAGTGACCAGGCTAGCGGGGGGGCAAATAATGAGCAGTTCTTC
CASSDQASGGANNEQFF
>TRBJ2-3|.|.|TRBV9
TGTGCCAGCAGCAAAAGACACACAGATACGCAGTATTTT
CASSKRHTDTQYF
>TRBJ1-2|.|few|TRBV9
TGTGCCAGCAGCGAGGGAAACGTGGGGGCCCGGGGGACCTACACCTTC
CASSEGNVGARGTYTF
>TRBJ2-7|.|.|TRBV28
TGTGCCAGCAGTCTCTATGGGGGTAGCTCCTACGAGCAGTACTTC
CASSLYGGSSYEQYF
>TRBJ2-7|.|.|TRBV10-3
TGTGCCATCAGTGAAGATATGGGGCAAAACAACGAGCAGTACTTC
CAISEDMGQNNEQYF
>TRBJ1-4|.|.|TRBV4-3
TGCGCCAGCAGCCCCACCTTTGCAACTAATGAAAAACTGTTTTTT
CASSPTFATNEKLFF
>TRBJ1-2|.|.|TRBV10-3
TGTGCCATCAGTGAGTCAAACGGGAGAGATGGCTACACCTTC
CAISESNGRDGYTF
>TRBJ2-2|.|.|TRBV6-1
TGTGCCAGCAGTGAACTTCGGATGACCGGGGAGCTGTTTTTT
CASSELRMTGELFF
>TRBJ2-1|.|.|TRBV27
TGTGCCAGCAGTTTATGGAATGAGCAGTTCTTC
CASSLWNEQFF
>TRBJ1-1|.|.|TRBV30
TGTGCCTGGAGTGGGGGACCGGCCACTGAAGCTTTCTTT
CAWSGGPATEAFF
>TRBJ2-1|.|once|TRBV15
TGTGCCACCAGCAGGCTGGCGGATACCTACAATGAGCAGTTCTTC
CATSRLADTYNEQFF
>TRBJ1-1|TRBD1|few|TRBV30
TGTGCCTGGGGACAGGTCTCTGAAGCTTTCTTT
CAWGQVSEAFF
>TRBJ2-5|.|.|TRBV6-5
TGTGCCAGCAGCCCCCCTCGTTCTGCGGGCGCGACCCAGTACTTC
CASSPPRSAGATQYF
>TRBJ2-7|.|.|TRBV10-3
TGTGCCATCAGTCTCCCAGGGATCCAGTACGAGCAGTACTTC
CAISLPGIQYEQYF
>TRBJ2-7|.|.|TRBV7-9
TGTGCCAGCAGCCTTGGCTCCTACGAGCAGTACTTC
CASSLGSYEQYF
>TRBJ2-1|TRBD2|.|TRBV19
TGTGCCAGTAGTGGACTAGCGGACGGGTACAATGAGCAGTTCTTC
CASSGLADGYNEQFF
>TRBJ2-1|.|.|TRBV4-3
TGCGCCAGCAGCCCTACGGTGAGATTAAGCTCCTACAATGAGCAGTTCTTC
CASSPTVRLSSYNEQFF
>TRBJ2-1|TRBD2|.|TRBV4-1
TGCGCCAGCAGCCAAGATCGGCGCGGGGGATTATACAATGAGCAGTTCTTC
CASSQDRRGGLYNEQFF
>TRBJ2-1|.|.|TRBV7-3
TGTGCCAGCAGCTATGGGCTAGTGGGTGAGCAGTTCTTC
CASSYGLVGEQFF
>TRBJ1-3|.|.|TRBV15
TGTGCCACCAGCAGCACTGACACCATATATTTT
CATSSTDTIYF
>TRBJ1-5|.|.|TRBV6-1
TGTGCCAGCAGTGAGGGGGGCAGGGAGCATTTT
CASSEGGREHF
>TRBJ2-5|.|.|TRBV9
TGTGCCAGCAGCACCGGACAGACCCAGTACTTC
CASSTGQTQYF
>TRBJ2-4|.|.|TRBV10-3
TGTGCCATCAGGGCCGCCGGGGACTCATTAGCCAAAAACATTCAGTACTTC
CAIRAAGDSLAKNIQYF
>TRBJ2-7|.|.|TRBV7-9
TGTGCCAGCACTCCGAGCGAGGGCCCCTACGAGCAGTACTTC
CASTPSEGPYEQYF
>TRBJ1-1|.|.|TRBV19
TGTGCCAGTAGTATGTGGGTGAACACTGAAGCTTTCTTT
CASSMWVNTEAFF
>TRBJ2-7|.|.|TRBV28
TGTGCCAGCAGTTTACGGGGTGTTGGTAGCAACGAGCAGTACTTC
CASSLRGVGSNEQYF
>TRBJ2-1|TRBD1|once|TRBV12-5
TGTGCTAGTGGTTTAAGGGGGCAGGCCTACAATGAGCAGTTCTTC
CASGLRGQAYNEQFF
>TRBJ2-1|.|few|TRBV27
TGTGCCAGCAGTTCTGGAGGGGTCGCCTACAATGAGCAGTTCTTC
CASSSGGVAYNEQFF